The T cell receptor (beta chain) under discussion was sequenced for a study of blood T cells in healthy people across ages. Study as a whole: Roughly one uniquely barcoded beta molecule per two T cells was captured.

CDR1 is SGDLS, CDR2 YYNGEE, per germline. The CDR3 is 15 amino acids. With V trimmed by 4 bases and J by 7 bases, 5 bases remained unmatched. A sample-barcoded 5' primer and a J-beta primer mix were used in a second PCR of roughly 6 to 11 cycles. Individual samples furnished no less than 3 million CDR3-containing paired-end reads apiece. A single record per CDR3 protein comes from TCRdb applying MiXCR to the 5' RACE reads. This sample carries around 650,000 distinct CDR3 sequences, around 41% of them seen once, and the ten largest clones take approximately 31%. Researchers collected approximately 9.9 milliliters of peripheral blood from every single donor. Every sample gave at least 5 micrograms of total RNA when it was extracted.

This TCR was recovered from a man older than 75 in good health. Sequencing was done on a sample of blood. J is TRBJ2-1 and V is TRBV9, with 13 bases identical to TRBD2. The CDR3 reads CASSPGTSGKNEQFF. CDR3 DNA sequence: TGTGCCAGCAGCCCCGGGACTAGCGGGAAAAATGAGCAGTTCTTC.